These T cell receptor beta chains were read from a single sample in a study of tumor and adjacent non-tumor tissue in lung cancer. MiXCR, run by TCRdb on the multiplex PCR reads, gives a single entry per CDR3 protein. The data contain roughly 69,000 distinct CDR3 sequences, 76% of them singletons. The material sequenced was distant non-tumor lung tissue. Receptors originate from a man in his 60s with non-small cell lung cancer. Each CDR3 is given with its conserved first and last residue. The D gene is left open where the match is weak. The size of a clone is reported for some rows only, either as once, few or many, or as a class for expanded clones.

v_gene	d_gene	abundance	j_gene	CDR3nt	CDR3aa
TRBV29-1	NA	NA	TRBJ2-6	TGCAGCGTGAGGGTTGCTAGTTCGGGGGTCAACGTCTTGACTTTC	CSVRVASSGVNVLTF
TRBV29-1	NA	NA	TRBJ2-7	TGTAGTGTTGTTGGCAGGGCGGCAGAATCCTACGAGCAGTACTTC	CSVVGRAAESYEQYF
TRBV7-9	TRBD2	NA	TRBJ2-7	TGTGCCAGCATCTGGGGGACTAGCCGGTCTGAGCAGTACTTC	CASIWGTSRSEQYF
TRBV6-1	TRBD2	NA	TRBJ2-1	TGTGCCAGTAGTGAGGCTAGCGGGAAGTACAATGAGCAGTTCTTC	CASSEASGKYNEQFF
TRBV2	NA	NA	TRBJ1-4	TGTGCCATGAAACCATCGGGAAACGAGGAAAAACTGTTTTTT	CAMKPSGNEEKLFF
TRBV6-5	NA	once	TRBJ1-1	TGTGCCAGCAGTCACGGCGGTCATGTTTCCACTGAAGCTTTCTTT	CASSHGGHVSTEAFF
TRBV29-1	NA	NA	TRBJ1-2	TGCAGCGTTGAGGGGGGTAGCGGCTACACCTTC	CSVEGGSGYTF
TRBV12-3/TRBV12-4	NA	once	TRBJ1-1	TGTGCCAGCAGTCTATCCAGGAGTACTGAAACTCTCTTT	CASSLSRSTETLF
TRBV30	NA	many	TRBJ2-3	TGTGCCTGGAGTGTGGGGGGCACAGATACGCAGTATTTT	CAWSVGGTDTQYF
TRBV6-2/TRBV6-3	NA	NA	TRBJ2-3	TGTACCAGCAAAAGGCGGGAACTCCCAGGTACGCAGTATTTT	CTSKRRELPGTQYF
TRBV11-1	TRBD1	NA	TRBJ1-1	TGTGCCAACAGCTTAGCGCAGGGGGCTGAAGCCTTCTTT	CANSLAQGAEAFF
TRBV30	TRBD1	many	TRBJ1-6	TGTGCCTGGAGTCGGGACAGCAATTATAATTCACCCCTCCACTTT	CAWSRDSNYNSPLHF
TRBV5-5	NA	NA	TRBJ2-1	TGTGCCAGCAGCGGGGGACGGGGGATACACAATGAGCAGTTCTTC	CASSGGRGIHNEQFF
TRBV11-1	TRBD2	NA	TRBJ2-2	TGTACCAGCCGACGAGAGGGAGGGACCAGGGAGCTGTTTTTT	CTSRREGGTRELFF
TRBV28	NA	many	TRBJ1-2	TGTGCCAGCAGTCCCGAGGCCTATGGCTACACCTTC	CASSPEAYGYTF
TRBV7-9	NA	many	TRBJ2-7	TGTGCCAGCAGCCCCCGGGAGATGGTCTACGAGCAGTACTTC	CASSPREMVYEQYF
TRBV10-2	NA	NA	TRBJ1-1	TGCGCCAGCAGTTTCCTTGGTCCTGAAGCTTTCTTT	CASSFLGPEAFF
TRBV6-1	NA	NA	TRBJ2-5	TGTGCCAGCAGCCCCAGGGAGGTGCAAGAGACCCAGTACTTC	CASSPREVQETQYF
TRBV7-9	NA	NA	TRBJ2-5	TGTGCCAGGAGATTAGTAGGCGGAGAGACCCAGTACTTC	CARRLVGGETQYF
TRBV19	NA	few	TRBJ2-7	TGTGCCAGTAGTGGACCGGGATTACTACCCGGCTCCTACGAGCAGTACTTC	CASSGPGLLPGSYEQYF
TRBV6-5	TRBD2	NA	TRBJ2-7	TGTGCCAGCAGTTATTCGAGGCGGGAGACGGAAGAGCAGTACTTC	CASSYSRRETEEQYF
TRBV5-4	TRBD1	NA	TRBJ2-4	TGTGCCAGCAGCTTAGCCGGGACAGGGGGCATTCGGTACTTC	CASSLAGTGGIRYF
TRBV20-1	NA	NA	TRBJ2-7	TGCAGTGCTAGAGTACCAGGGGGAGGGTACAGCTACGAGCAGTACTTC	CSARVPGGGYSYEQYF
TRBV5-1	TRBD2	many	TRBJ2-5	TGCGCCAGCAGCGTCGGGACTAGCGAGACCCAGTACTTC	CASSVGTSETQYF
TRBV5-6	NA	NA	TRBJ2-3	TGTGCCAGTTCGCCGGCGGCCTCTAGGGGAGATACACAGTATTTT	CASSPAASRGDTQYF
TRBV4-1	TRBD2	NA	TRBJ2-1	TGCGTCAGCAGCAACTTACTAGCGGGAGGGCCGGGTGAGCAGTTCTTC	CVSSNLLAGGPGEQFF
TRBV5-4	TRBD2	few	TRBJ2-5	TGTGCCAGCAGCCCTGGCTCCGGCGGGAGGGACGCGACCCAGTACTTC	CASSPGSGGRDATQYF
TRBV10-3	NA	NA	TRBJ2-5	TGTGCCATCAGTGAGATCGGGGAGACCCAGTACTTC	CAISEIGETQYF